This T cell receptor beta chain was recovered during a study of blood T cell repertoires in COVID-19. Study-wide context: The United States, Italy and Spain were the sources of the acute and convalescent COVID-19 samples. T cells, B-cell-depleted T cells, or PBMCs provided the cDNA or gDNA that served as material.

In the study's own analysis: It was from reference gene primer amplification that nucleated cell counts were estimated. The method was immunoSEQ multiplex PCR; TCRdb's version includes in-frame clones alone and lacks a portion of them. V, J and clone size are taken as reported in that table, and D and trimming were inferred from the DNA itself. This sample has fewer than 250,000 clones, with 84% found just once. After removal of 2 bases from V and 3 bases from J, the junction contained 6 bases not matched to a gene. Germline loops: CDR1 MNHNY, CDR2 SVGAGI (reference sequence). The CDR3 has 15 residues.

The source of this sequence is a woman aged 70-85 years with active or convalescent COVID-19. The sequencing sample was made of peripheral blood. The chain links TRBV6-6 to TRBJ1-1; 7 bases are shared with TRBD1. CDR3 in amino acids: CASSYDRVADTEAFF. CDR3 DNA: TGTGCCAGCAGTTACGACAGGGTTGCGGACACTGAAGCTTTCTTT.